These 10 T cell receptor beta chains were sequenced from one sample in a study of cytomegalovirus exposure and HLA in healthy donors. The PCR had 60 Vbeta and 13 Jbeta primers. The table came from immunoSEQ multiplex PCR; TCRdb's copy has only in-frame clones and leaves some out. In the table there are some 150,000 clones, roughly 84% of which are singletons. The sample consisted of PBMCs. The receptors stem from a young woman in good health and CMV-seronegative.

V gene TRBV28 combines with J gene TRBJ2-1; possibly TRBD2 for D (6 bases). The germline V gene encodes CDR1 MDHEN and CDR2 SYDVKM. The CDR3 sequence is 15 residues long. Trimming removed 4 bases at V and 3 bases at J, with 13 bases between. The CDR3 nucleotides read TGTGCCAGCAGTTGGGCCGGACTAAACTACAATGAGCAGTTCTTC. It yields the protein CASSWAGLNYNEQFF.

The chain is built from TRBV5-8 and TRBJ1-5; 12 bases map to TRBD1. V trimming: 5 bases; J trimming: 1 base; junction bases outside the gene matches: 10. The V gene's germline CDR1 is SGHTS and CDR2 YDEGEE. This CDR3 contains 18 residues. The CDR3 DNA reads TGTGCCAGCAGAGAGACGGGGGACAGGGGGCGCAGCAATCAGCCCCAGCATTTT. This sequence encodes CASRETGDRGRSNQPQHF.

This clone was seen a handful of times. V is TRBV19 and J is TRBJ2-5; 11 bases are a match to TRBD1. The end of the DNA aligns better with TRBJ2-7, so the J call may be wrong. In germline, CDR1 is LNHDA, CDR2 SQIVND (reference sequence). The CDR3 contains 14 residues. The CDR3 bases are TGTGCCAGTAGTCCCGGGACAGGGGGCTACGAGCAGTACTTC. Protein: CASSPGTGGYEQYF.

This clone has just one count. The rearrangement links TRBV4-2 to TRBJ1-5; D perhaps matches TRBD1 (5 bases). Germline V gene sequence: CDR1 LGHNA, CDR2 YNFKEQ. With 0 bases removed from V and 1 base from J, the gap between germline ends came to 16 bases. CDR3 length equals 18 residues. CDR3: CASSQDPQGWSSNQPQHF. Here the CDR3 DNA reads TGTGCCAGCAGCCAAGATCCGCAGGGATGGTCGAGCAATCAGCCCCAGCATTTT.

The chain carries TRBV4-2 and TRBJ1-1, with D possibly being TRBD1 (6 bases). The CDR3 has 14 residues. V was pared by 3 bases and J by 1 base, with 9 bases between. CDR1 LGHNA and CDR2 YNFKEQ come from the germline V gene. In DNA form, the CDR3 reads TGTGCCAGCAGCCATCCAGGGGAGAACACTGAAGCTTTCTTT. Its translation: CASSHPGENTEAFF.

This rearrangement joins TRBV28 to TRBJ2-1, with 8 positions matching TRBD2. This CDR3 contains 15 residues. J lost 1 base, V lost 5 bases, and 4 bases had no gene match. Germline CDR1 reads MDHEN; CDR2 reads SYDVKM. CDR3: CASSPGGGSYNEQFF. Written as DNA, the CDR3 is TGTGCCAGCAGTCCCGGGGGGGGGTCCTACAATGAGCAGTTCTTC.

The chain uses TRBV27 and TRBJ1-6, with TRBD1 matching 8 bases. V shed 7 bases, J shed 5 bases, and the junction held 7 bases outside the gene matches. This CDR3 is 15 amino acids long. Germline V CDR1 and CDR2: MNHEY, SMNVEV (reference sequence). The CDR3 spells CASNLGTGNNSPLHF. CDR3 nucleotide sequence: TGTGCCAGCAATCTGGGGACAGGAAATAATTCACCCCTCCACTTT.

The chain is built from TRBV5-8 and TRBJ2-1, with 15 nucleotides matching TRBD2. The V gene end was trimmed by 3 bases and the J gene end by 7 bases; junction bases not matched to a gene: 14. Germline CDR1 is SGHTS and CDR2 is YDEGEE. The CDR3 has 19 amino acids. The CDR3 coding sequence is TGTGCCAGCAGCTCGACGGGACTGGGACTAGCGGGAGGTAAAAATGAGCAGTTCTTC. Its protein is CASSSTGLGLAGGKNEQFF.

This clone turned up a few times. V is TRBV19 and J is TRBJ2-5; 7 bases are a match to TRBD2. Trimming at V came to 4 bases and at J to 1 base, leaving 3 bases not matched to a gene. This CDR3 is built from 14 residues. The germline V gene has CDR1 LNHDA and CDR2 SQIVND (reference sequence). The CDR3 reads CASSTLAVQETQYF. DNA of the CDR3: TGTGCCAGTAGTACTCTAGCGGTCCAAGAGACCCAGTACTTC.

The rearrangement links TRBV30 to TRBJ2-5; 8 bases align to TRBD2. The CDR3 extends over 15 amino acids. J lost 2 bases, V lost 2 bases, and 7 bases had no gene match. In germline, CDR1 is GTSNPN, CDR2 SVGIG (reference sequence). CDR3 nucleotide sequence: TGTGCCTGGAGTCTATCTACTAGCGGACAAGAGACCCAGTACTTC. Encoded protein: CAWSLSTSGQETQYF.